This T cell receptor beta chain came from a study of blood T cell repertoires in COVID-19. Methods used by the authors: Nucleated cell number was recorded as an estimate derived from reference gene primer amplification. Libraries were prepared by immunoSEQ multiplex PCR; TCRdb keeps only in-frame clonotypes and omits some of them. From that table come the V and J calls and clone size; the DNA was used to work out D and trimming. The sample lists roughly 250,000 clones, 65% to 90% occurring once. The sequenced sample was peripheral blood. The source of this sequence is a woman aged 50 to 65 with acute or convalescent COVID-19.

The CDR3 coding sequence is TGTGCCAGCAGTACCGGGACTCCCTATGAGCAGTTCTTC. As protein: CASSTGTPYEQFF. This rearrangement joins TRBV11-3 to TRBJ2-1; perhaps TRBD2 as D (6 bases). This CDR3 has 13 residues. Germline V gene sequence: CDR1 SGHNT, CDR2 YENEEA. Trimming cost V 6 bases and J 8 bases, with 14 bases left between them.